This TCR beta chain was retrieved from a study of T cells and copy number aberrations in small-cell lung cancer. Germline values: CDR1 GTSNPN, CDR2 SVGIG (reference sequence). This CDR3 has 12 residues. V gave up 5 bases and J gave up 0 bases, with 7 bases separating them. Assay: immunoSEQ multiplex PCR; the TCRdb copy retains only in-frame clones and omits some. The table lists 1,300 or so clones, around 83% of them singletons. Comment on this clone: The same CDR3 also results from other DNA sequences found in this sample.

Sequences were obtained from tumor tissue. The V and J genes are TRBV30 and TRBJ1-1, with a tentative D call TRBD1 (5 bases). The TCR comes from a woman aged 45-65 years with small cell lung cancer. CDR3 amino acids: CAWSGLNTEAFF. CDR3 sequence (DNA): TGTGCCTGGTCGGGACTGAACACTGAAGCTTTCTTT.